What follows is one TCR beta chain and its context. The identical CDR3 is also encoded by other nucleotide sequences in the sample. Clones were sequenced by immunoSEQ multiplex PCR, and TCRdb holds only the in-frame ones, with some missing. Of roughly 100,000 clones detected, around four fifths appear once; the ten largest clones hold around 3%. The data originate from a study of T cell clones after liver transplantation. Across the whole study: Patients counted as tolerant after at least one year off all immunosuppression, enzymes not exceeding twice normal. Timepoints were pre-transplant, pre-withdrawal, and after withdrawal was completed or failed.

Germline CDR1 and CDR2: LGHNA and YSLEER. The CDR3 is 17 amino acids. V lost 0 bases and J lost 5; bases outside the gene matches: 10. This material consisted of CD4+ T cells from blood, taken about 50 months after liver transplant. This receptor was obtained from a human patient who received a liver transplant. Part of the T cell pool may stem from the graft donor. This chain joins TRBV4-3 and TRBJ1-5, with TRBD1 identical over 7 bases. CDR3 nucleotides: TGCGCCAGCAGCCAAGAGAGGTATGTAACAGGGGATCAGCCCCAGCATTTT. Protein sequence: CASSQERYVTGDQPQHF.